This T cell receptor (beta chain) came from a study of CD8 T cells in Susac syndrome. This CDR3 is 14 amino acids long. Between the trimmed V and J ends, which lost 4 bases and 9 bases, there was a span of 19 bases. Reverse transcription of roughly 0.45 to 1 ug RNA used random hexamers. The immunoSEQ assay covered 54 Vbeta and 13 Jbeta segments for CDR3. MiXCR was run by TCRdb on the immunoSEQ multiplex PCR reads, yielding one entry per CDR3 protein. This table has approximately 300,000 distinct CDR3 sequences, roughly 90% appearing once. The sequenced target, TCR beta, came from blood CD8+ and CD4+ T cells. The TEMRA cells underwent FACS enrichment, while the CD8+ and CD4+ T cells underwent negative isolation.

This clonotype was sampled from a human donor with multiple sclerosis. J is TRBJ2-7 and V is TRBV12-3 or TRBV12-4, with no clear D. The sequenced sample was CD8+ T cells from PBMCs. The CDR3 region has the DNA TGTGCCAGCAGTTCCGCCGTGTACCCCTCTGTGCAGTACTTC. This codes for CASSSAVYPSVQYF.